This record covers a single TCR beta chain. The antigen remains undetermined. Looked up from germline, CDR1 is LNHDA and CDR2 is SQIVND (reference sequence). The CDR3 consists of 16 residues. The germline V and J ends were trimmed by 4 bases and 2 bases, with 17 bases remaining between them. CTLA-4 blockade with ipilimumab, together with focal radiation, was given to patients with chemo-refractory metastatic non-small-cell lung cancer. Repertoires were generated with immunoSEQ multiplex PCR, while TCRdb's copy carries only in-frame clones and drops some. In the table there are some 73,000 clones, more than 80% of which are singletons. The data were taken from a study of radiotherapy plus CTLA-4 blockade in lung cancer. Overall study context: Objective responses were recorded in 15% to 20% of patients, with disease control recorded in 25% to 35%.

Study outcomes and limitations: Peripheral blood showed expansion of tumor-derived TCR clones after radiotherapy and ipilimumab. Early blood T cell clone dynamics reportedly forecast response best, with interferon-beta.

The gene calls are TRBV19 and TRBJ1-1; TRBD1 might be the D (6 bases). The receptor comes from a human donor with non-small cell lung cancer who had stable disease on radiotherapy plus ipilimumab. The sequencing used peripheral blood, collected from a patient treated with radiotherapy plus ipilimumab. CDR3 DNA: TGTGCCAGTAGTAGAGGGACACAGAGAGGAAACACTGAAGCTTTCTTT. Its translation: CASSRGTQRGNTEAFF.